Presented here are 6 T cell receptor beta chains from one specimen sequenced in a study of T cell changes during pregnancy in multiple sclerosis. The assay was immunoSEQ multiplex PCR, and TCRdb's table has in-frame clones only and misses some. Among some 37,000 clones, roughly 85% were seen once, and the ten largest hold about 1.2%. Sequences were derived from CD4+ T cells from peripheral blood mononuclear cells, sampled before pregnancy. The receptors were gathered from a female donor with multiple sclerosis, enrolled in a pregnancy study.

This CDR3 is CASSLRGLAGGGEQFF. CDR3 DNA sequence: TGTGCCAGTAGTCTCCGGGGACTAGCGGGAGGGGGAGAGCAGTTCTTC. The chain recombines TRBV19 with TRBJ2-1, with TRBD2 matching 16 bases. From germline, CDR1 is LNHDA and CDR2 SQIVND (reference sequence). Losses at the gene ends were 5 bases for V and 10 bases for J; bases not matched to a gene: 8. The CDR3 runs 16 residues.

DNA of the CDR3: TGTGCCAGCAGGAGGACTAGCGGGAGTGTCGATGAGCAGTTCTTC. Its protein product is CASRRTSGSVDEQFF. The chain uses TRBV6-5 and TRBJ2-1; 13 nucleotides line up with TRBD2. This CDR3 region has 15 residues. CDR1 and CDR2 (germline): MNHEY, SVGAGI. Trimming removed 6 bases from V and 8 bases from J; junction bases left unmatched: 7.

This chain connects TRBV7-2 to TRBJ2-1; D gene uncertain. CDR1 is SGHTA and CDR2 is FQGNSA in the germline V gene. With 5 bases removed from V and 3 bases from J, the gap between germline ends came to 14 bases. The CDR3 is made up of 15 amino acids. The DNA of the CDR3 is TGTGCCAGCAGCCCCCCCGGTACTGGCTACAATGAGCAGTTCTTC. Its translation is CASSPPGTGYNEQFF.

The rearrangement joins TRBV9 to TRBJ2-1; 12 bases agree with TRBD2. The CDR3 contains 16 residues. The trim removed 4 bases at V and 4 bases at J, leaving 6 bases unmatched. From germline, CDR1 is SGDLS and CDR2 YYNGEE. CDR3 sequence reads: CASSPRLAGEYNEQFF. As DNA, the CDR3 is TGTGCCAGCAGCCCCAGACTAGCGGGAGAGTACAATGAGCAGTTCTTC. Full variable domain (rest looked up from reference TRBV9 and TRBJ2-1): DSGVTQTPKHLITATGQRVTLRCSPRSGDLSVYWYQQSLDQGLQFLIQYYNGEERAKGNILERFSAQQFPDLHSELNLSSLELGDSALYFCASSPRLAGEYNEQFFGPGTRLTVL.

The CDR3 loop reads CASSQGLAGPYEQYF. In nucleotides, the CDR3 is TGTGCCAGCAGCCAGGGACTAGCGGGGCCCTACGAGCAGTACTTC. The chain has TRBV7-2 and TRBJ2-7, with TRBD2 matching over 13 bases. CDR3 length equals 15 residues. V gave up 5 bases and J gave up 2 bases; unmatched junction bases: 3. Germline values: CDR1 SGHTA, CDR2 FQGNSA.

The V gene is TRBV27, the J gene TRBJ2-2; TRBD1 matches at 8 bases. Trimming cost V 6 bases and J 1 base; bases outside gene matches: 7. Germline CDR1 and CDR2: MNHEY and SMNVEV (reference sequence). The CDR3 extends over 16 amino acids. CDR3 nucleotide sequence: TGTGCCAGCAGCGAGAACAGGGGGATGAACACCGGGGAGCTGTTTTTT. Translated, it gives CASSENRGMNTGELFF.